One TCR beta chain is described in this entry. The data derive from a study of blood T cell repertoires in COVID-19. Study in general: T cells, B-cell-depleted T cells, or PBMCs supplied cDNA or gDNA.

Sequencing used immunoSEQ multiplex PCR; TCRdb keeps in-frame clones, though not all of them. Of about 270,000 clones in the sample, around 84% are singletons; the top ten hold roughly 15%. Participants were aged about 18 to 100 years from around 24 US areas. Clinical history as reported by participants underpinned cohort assignment. Among Cohort 3 donors, those recovered had two negative PCRs, clearance, or symptom resolution. This TCR derives from a man in his late teens or twenties who had recovered from COVID-19. The source material was PBMCs or T cells enriched from blood (not recorded which).

The CDR3 DNA follows: TGTGCCAGCAGGTTAAGGGGAGGGTATGGCTACACCTTC. It translates to CASRLRGGYGYTF. This sequence joins TRBV28 and TRBJ1-2, with D possibly TRBD1 on 5 matching bases. From germline, CDR1 is MDHEN and CDR2 SYDVKM. The CDR3 loop spans 13 amino acids. Trimming took off 6 bases at V and 5 bases at J, with 13 bases between the two ends.